This is a list of T cell receptor beta chains from one sample in a study of shared clonotypes between healthy human individuals. Libraries were prepared by immunoSEQ multiplex PCR; TCRdb keeps only in-frame clonotypes and omits some of them. The sample includes millions of clones, roughly 95% of them seen just once. The material sequenced was naive CD8+ T cells sorted from blood. The receptors were gathered from a man in his late teens or twenties in good health. Each CDR3 is given with its conserved first and last residue. The order of the fields is D gene, clone size, J gene, V gene, CDR3 DNA, CDR3 protein. D genes are given only for firm matches. Clone size is not always given. Where it is, it says once, few, many or a class for expanded clones.

>TRBD1|once|TRBJ2-7|TRBV6-6
TGTGCCAGCAGTGGACAGGGAGGATTGAAACCCTACGAGCAGTACTTC
CASSGQGGLKPYEQYF
>TRBD1|.|TRBJ1-4|TRBV14
TGTGCCAGCAGCCAAACCGGGACAGGTGGTGAAAAACTGTTTTTT
CASSQTGTGGEKLFF
>TRBD1|.|TRBJ2-1|TRBV9
TGTGCCAGCAGCGTAGCAACAGGGGCTGTCGAGCAGTTCTTC
CASSVATGAVEQFF
>.|.|TRBJ2-1|TRBV30
TGTGCCTGGAGTCCCGTCTCCTACAATGAGCAGTTCTTC
CAWSPVSYNEQFF
>.|.|TRBJ1-6|TRBV11-2
TGTGCCAGCAGCTTAATGTACGGGGAGGGAGCACCCCTCCACTTT
CASSLMYGEGAPLHF
>TRBD1|.|TRBJ2-7|TRBV27
TGTGCCAGCAGTCACAGGGGTTCCCACGAGCAGTACTTC
CASSHRGSHEQYF
>.|.|TRBJ2-1|TRBV11-2
TGTGCCAGCAGCTCCCCATGGAAGAGCTCCTACAATGAGCAGTTCTTC
CASSSPWKSSYNEQFF
>.|.|TRBJ1-4|TRBV11-2
TGTGCCAGCAGCTTAGAGGGGGGAGTCGGACCTAATGAAAAACTGTTTTTT
CASSLEGGVGPNEKLFF
>TRBD2|.|TRBJ2-5|TRBV30
TGTGCCTGGGGGTTGACCAGCGGGATTCAGGAGACCCAGTACTTC
CAWGLTSGIQETQYF
>.|.|TRBJ2-7|TRBV5-1
TGCGCCAGCAGCCCGGAGGGGGGGCCTTGGACAGACTACGAGCAGTACTTC
CASSPEGGPWTDYEQYF
>TRBD2|.|TRBJ2-1|TRBV19
TGTGCCAGTAGCATTAGCGGGAGCGGCTACAATGAGCAGTTCTTC
CASSISGSGYNEQFF
>.|.|TRBJ1-5|TRBV6-5
TGTGCCAGCAGTCCCTTACTTTATAGCAATCAGCCCCAGCATTTT
CASSPLLYSNQPQHF
>.|.|TRBJ1-2|TRBV6-6
TGTGCCAGCAGTGATATAAGCTATGGCTACACCTTC
CASSDISYGYTF
>TRBD1|.|TRBJ2-3|TRBV10-1
TGCGCCAGCAACGACAGGGATCCCGCCGATACGCAGTATTTT
CASNDRDPADTQYF
>.|.|TRBJ2-2|TRBV7-6
TGTGCCAGCAGCCCAGAGAATTCGAACACCGGGGAGCTGTTTTTT
CASSPENSNTGELFF
>.|.|TRBJ1-4|TRBV6-6
TGTGCCAGCAGCCGCCGGTCGGGGGAAAAACTGTTTTTT
CASSRRSGEKLFF
>.|.|TRBJ2-1|TRBV27
TGTGCCAGCAGTTTATCAAGACCAGGGATCGATGTAATGGATGAGCAGTTCTTC
CASSLSRPGIDVMDEQFF
>.|.|TRBJ2-7|TRBV7-8
TGTGCCAGCAGCTTAGGGGGCCTAGAAGCAAGCCACGAGCAGTACTTC
CASSLGGLEASHEQYF
>.|.|TRBJ2-1|TRBV9
TGTGCCAGCAGCGATGAATCCTACAATGAGCAGTTCTTC
CASSDESYNEQFF
>TRBD1|.|TRBJ1-2|TRBV5-1
TGCGCCAGCAGCAGTGGACAGGGGGCCGACGGCTACACCTTC
CASSSGQGADGYTF
>TRBD1|once|TRBJ1-2|TRBV7-9
TGTGCCAGCAGCTTAGGAAGTAGGGGGCCTCCCCTGGGCGGCTACACCTTC
CASSLGSRGPPLGGYTF
>.|.|TRBJ2-5|TRBV11-3
TGTGCCAGCAGCTCACTACTAGATAGAGAGACCCAGTACTTC
CASSSLLDRETQYF
>.|once|TRBJ2-1|TRBV29-1
TGCAGCGTTGAAACTAACCTACAGAATGAGCAGTTCTTC
CSVETNLQNEQFF
>.|.|TRBJ2-5|TRBV27
TGTGCCAGCAGTTTATGGCCGGGAGCGGCGGAGACCCAGTACTTC
CASSLWPGAAETQYF
>.|.|TRBJ1-2|TRBV10-1
TGCGCCAGCAGTCCTTCCGGGACTCCGGGCGGTTGGAATGGCTACACCTTC
CASSPSGTPGGWNGYTF
>TRBD1|.|TRBJ2-7|TRBV2
TGTGCCAGCAGCGAATCGACAGGGAGCTACGAGCAGTACTTC
CASSESTGSYEQYF
>TRBD1|.|TRBJ1-5|TRBV6-1
TGTGCCAGCAGTGAGAGGACAGGGACCAATCAGCCCCAGCATTTT
CASSERTGTNQPQHF
>TRBD2|.|TRBJ2-3|TRBV5-4
TGTGCCAGCAGCCAGGGACTAGCGGGAGGAAGCACAGATACGCAGTATTTT
CASSQGLAGGSTDTQYF
>.|.|TRBJ1-3|TRBV7-2
TGTGCCAGCAGCCCCGAAGGGGTCTCTGGAAACACCATATATTTT
CASSPEGVSGNTIYF
>TRBD2|.|TRBJ2-1|TRBV13
TGTGCCAGCAGCCCAGGGACTAGCGGGGGGTACCACAATGAGCAGTTCTTC
CASSPGTSGGYHNEQFF
>.|few|TRBJ2-3|TRBV9
TGTGCCAGCAGCGCATTCACGGGGGCAAGCACAGATACGCAGTATTTT
CASSAFTGASTDTQYF
>TRBD1|.|TRBJ2-7|TRBV14
TGTGCCAGCAGCCCTTGGACAGGGGGCTTCTACGAGCAGTACTTC
CASSPWTGGFYEQYF
>.|.|TRBJ2-7|TRBV2
TGTGCCAGCACCAGGGAAGTCTACGAGCAGTACTTC
CASTREVYEQYF
>.|once|TRBJ1-1|TRBV14
TGTGCCAGCAGCCAAGCGAAGGTTGTGGGGGGGAACACTGAAGCTTTCTTT
CASSQAKVVGGNTEAFF
>.|.|TRBJ2-4|TRBV5-8
TGTGCCAGCAGCATGAGGACCTCGGCGGCCAAAAACATTCAGTACTTC
CASSMRTSAAKNIQYF
>.|.|TRBJ1-6|TRBV27
TGTGCCAGCAGCGTTAAACCGAATTCACCCCTCCACTTT
CASSVKPNSPLHF
>.|.|TRBJ2-1|TRBV7-9
TGTGCCAGCAATGCAGGCCGTACCTACAATGAGCAGTTCTTC
CASNAGRTYNEQFF
>.|.|TRBJ2-2|TRBV2
TGTGCCAGCATACCCCATAACACCGGGGAGCTGTTTTTT
CASIPHNTGELFF
>.|.|TRBJ2-7|TRBV11-2
TGTGCCAGCAGCTTAGCGGGACCTCAATACGAGCAGTACTTC
CASSLAGPQYEQYF
>.|.|TRBJ2-7|TRBV19
TGTGCCAGTAGTATAGACCCTAGTCAGGGCCACGAGCAGTACTTC
CASSIDPSQGHEQYF
>.|few|TRBJ1-1|TRBV18
TGTGCCAGCTCACTACGGACGGACACTGAAGCTTTCTTT
CASSLRTDTEAFF
>.|.|TRBJ2-5|TRBV30
TGTGCCTGGAGTGACGGGAGTGCCGAGACCCAGTACTTC
CAWSDGSAETQYF
>TRBD2|.|TRBJ2-3|TRBV5-1
TGCGCCAGCAGCTTTGGACTAGCGGAGGGGGCAGATACGCAGTATTTT
CASSFGLAEGADTQYF
>.|.|TRBJ2-7|TRBV4-2
TGTGCCAGCAGCCAAGGGCGGCCGGGGGTCTACGAGCAGTACTTC
CASSQGRPGVYEQYF
>.|.|TRBJ2-2|TRBV5-6
TGTGCCAGCAGCTTAAGTCAGGCCTTCTCCACCGGGGAGCTGTTTTTT
CASSLSQAFSTGELFF
>.|once|TRBJ1-1|TRBV11-2
TGTGCCAGCAGCCCTAATTCGGCTTTCTCGGTGGCTTTCTTT
CASSPNSAFSVAFF
>.|.|TRBJ2-7|TRBV6-1
TGTGCCAGCAGTGAAGGAGGGCCAGTTTTCGTCTACGAGCAGTACTTC
CASSEGGPVFVYEQYF
>.|.|TRBJ1-2|TRBV10-2
TGCGCCAGCAGTGAAACACCCCCCGCGGGCTACACCTTC
CASSETPPAGYTF
>.|.|TRBJ1-2|TRBV29-1
TGCAGCGTTGAAGTTCCGGGGGCGAGTGGCTACACCTTC
CSVEVPGASGYTF
>.|few|TRBJ1-1|TRBV19
TGTGCCAGTAGTATCGGGACGGATGAAGCTTTCTTT
CASSIGTDEAFF
>.|once|TRBJ2-7|TRBV7-9
TGTGCCAGCAGTTCGGCAGCCTACGAGCAGTACTTC
CASSSAAYEQYF
>TRBD2|.|TRBJ2-1|TRBV5-6
TGTGCCAGCAGCTCAGGACTAGCCTACAATGAGCAGTTCTTC
CASSSGLAYNEQFF
>TRBD1|.|TRBJ2-3|TRBV27
TGTGCCAGCAGTTTTGGACAGGTCGCAGATACGCAGTATTTT
CASSFGQVADTQYF